This T cell receptor beta chain was retrieved from a study of chemoradiotherapy in HPV16-positive cancers. Study background: Candidate HPV-specific T-cell clones and common TCR motifs came from functional assays in a couple of HPV16-positive patients.

This clone turned up a few times. Its antigen remains unidentified. Generated by immunoSEQ multiplex PCR, the TCRdb table keeps only in-frame clones and is missing some. The table includes approximately 7,000 clones, 75% to 80% detected once. Overall study results and limits: Only two HPV16-positive patients supplied the functional HPV-specificity definition.

The length of the CDR3 is 13 residues. Germline V gene lookup returns CDR1 LNHNV and CDR2 YYDKDF (reference sequence). V dropped 5 bases and J dropped 3 bases, with 10 bases sitting between them. This TCR came from a human donor with HPV-associated anogenital cancer. The gene calls are TRBV15 and TRBJ1-2; D is ambiguous. This material was collected from a patient who underwent chemoradiotherapy. DNA for the CDR3: TGTGCCACCAGCCTCGGGGAGGACTATGGCTACACCTTC. As protein: CATSLGEDYGYTF.